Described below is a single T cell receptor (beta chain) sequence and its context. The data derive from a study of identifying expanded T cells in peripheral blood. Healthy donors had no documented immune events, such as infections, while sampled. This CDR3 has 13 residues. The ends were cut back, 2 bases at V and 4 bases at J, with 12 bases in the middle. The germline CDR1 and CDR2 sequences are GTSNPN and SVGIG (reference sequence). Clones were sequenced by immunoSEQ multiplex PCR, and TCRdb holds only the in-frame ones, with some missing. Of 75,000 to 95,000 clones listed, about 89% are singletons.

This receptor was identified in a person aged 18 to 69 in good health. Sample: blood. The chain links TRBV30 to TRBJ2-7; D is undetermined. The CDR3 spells CAWSRAKGYEQYF. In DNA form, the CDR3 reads TGTGCCTGGAGTAGGGCTAAAGGGTACGAGCAGTACTTC.